Listed below are T cell receptor beta chains from one sample, sequenced in a study of human T cells and chemical hapten exposure. TCRdb fed the RACE reads into MiXCR, producing one record per CDR3 protein. This table has tens of thousands of distinct CDR3 sequences, around an eighth appearing once. Here the sequenced sample was whole blood, taken in connection with sensitization to the hapten diphenylcyclopropenone (DPC). The receptors originated from a man aged 30-40 years with alopecia areata. Some clones in this sample may be carry-over from other donors' samples. CDR3s include the opening cysteine and the closing phenylalanine or tryptophan. A D gene is named only where the DNA matches it firmly. Clone size is given for some rows only: seen once, a few or many times, or a class if the clone is expanded.

D | J | V | size | CDR3 | DNA
- | TRBJ2-2 | TRBV9 | few | CASSVLKSNTGELFF | TGTGCCAGCAGCGTACTCAAAAGTAACACCGGGGAGCTGTTTTTT
- | TRBJ2-7 | TRBV9 | many | CASSVDGSPNEQYF | TGTGCCAGCAGCGTAGACGGGAGTCCAAACGAGCAGTACTTC
TRBD2 | TRBJ2-3 | TRBV3-1 | many | CASSQDLAAGGFSTDTQYF | TGTGCCAGCAGCCAAGATCTGGCAGCGGGGGGGTTCAGCACAGATACGCAGTATTTT
- | TRBJ2-5 | TRBV6-1 | few | CASSHRDNTIQETQYF | TGTGCCAGCAGTCACCGGGACAACACAATCCAAGAGACCCAGTACTTC
TRBD1 | TRBJ1-2 | TRBV6-5 | many | CASREQGALNYGYTF | TGTGCCAGCAGAGAACAGGGGGCACTAAACTATGGCTACACCTTC
TRBD2 | TRBJ2-3 | TRBV29-1 | few | CSIQGGTSGDTQYF | TGCAGCATCCAGGGGGGGACTAGCGGGGATACGCAGTATTTT
- | TRBJ2-7 | TRBV5-4 | - | CASSPGDASSYEQYF | TGTGCCAGCAGCCCTGGGGACGCGAGCTCCTACGAGCAGTACTTC
TRBD1 | TRBJ2-6 | TRBV6-2/TRBV6-3 | - | CASSYFKGAGGANVLTF | TGTGCCAGCAGTTACTTTAAGGGGGCTGGCGGGGCCAACGTCCTGACTTTC
- | TRBJ1-5 | TRBV6-5 | - | CASSYRSKEQPQHF | TGTGCCAGCAGTTACCGCTCTAAGGAGCAGCCCCAGCATTTT
TRBD1 | TRBJ1-5 | TRBV28 | few | CASSPSGTGNRQPQHF | TGTGCCAGCAGCCCCTCCGGGACAGGGAACCGACAGCCCCAGCATTTT
- | TRBJ2-1 | TRBV12-3/TRBV12-4 | many | CASSLSGPPGGEQFF | TGTGCCAGCAGTCTCTCGGGCCCACCCGGGGGTGAGCAGTTCTTC